The next 27 T cell receptor beta chains were all read from a single sample in a study of T-cell memory formation after mild COVID-19. Each CDR3 protein is one row after TCRdb ran MiXCR on the 5' RACE reads. The sample shows more than 110,000 distinct CDR3 sequences, around 25% of them seen only once. The specimen was PBMCs or a T cell subset sorted from them (not recorded which). All receptors derive from an adult woman who had mild COVID-19 (a few samples of this study predate the infection). Cell type and time point are not known.

V gene TRBV4-2 combines with J gene TRBJ2-7; 10 bases agree with TRBD2. V gave up 0 bases and J gave up 7 bases; unmatched junction bases: 9. Germline V lookup: CDR1 LGHNA, CDR2 YNFKEQ. The CDR3 is made up of 16 amino acids. CDR3 sequence: CASSQDILAGAREQYF. CDR3 bases: TGTGCCAGCAGCCAAGATATCCTAGCGGGAGCTCGGGAGCAGTACTTC.

This chain connects TRBV7-9 to TRBJ1-2; possible D gene TRBD1, 5 bases. This CDR3 comprises 12 residues. CDR1 is SEHNR, CDR2 FQNEAQ, per germline (reference sequence). V was shortened by 4 bases and J by 8 bases, with 11 bases between the two germline ends. In DNA form, the CDR3 reads TGTGCCAGCAGCTGGGACGGCGGAGGCTACACCTTC. Its protein product is CASSWDGGGYTF.

The table lists this clonotype with a few counts. The J gene is TRBJ2-7, the V gene TRBV28; tentatively, D is TRBD1 (8 bases). Per the germline V gene, CDR1 is MDHEN and CDR2 is SYDVKM. Trimming took 3 bases from V and 2 from J, leaving 20 bases between them. This CDR3 spans 17 amino acids. CDR3 bases: TGTGCCAGCAGTTTTGAGTATCCACAGGGGGGGACCTACGAGCAGTACTTC. Amino acid sequence: CASSFEYPQGGTYEQYF.

The chain employs TRBV20-1 and TRBJ1-2; TRBD1 is a possible D gene (5 bases). CDR3 length: 13 amino acids. Trimming removed 4 bases at V and 7 bases at J, with 16 bases between. CDR1 is DFQATT, CDR2 SNEGSKA, per germline (reference sequence). The CDR3: CSATQRGISGYTF. For the CDR3, the DNA is TGCAGTGCTACCCAACGGGGGATTAGTGGCTACACCTTC.

The chain uses TRBV7-2 and TRBJ2-1; possibly TRBD1 or TRBD2 for D (6 bases each). This CDR3 comprises 16 residues. V was shortened by 3 bases and J by 5 bases, with 17 bases between the two germline ends. Germline V gives CDR1 SGHTA, CDR2 FQGNSA. The chain's CDR3 is CASSFLFGGHNNEQFF. The CDR3 DNA sequence: TGTGCCAGCAGCTTTCTGTTTGGGGGGCATAACAATGAGCAGTTCTTC.

This chain uses TRBV29-1 with TRBJ1-5; the D gene is possibly TRBD1 (5 bases). Germline V gene data show CDR1 as SQVTM and CDR2 as ANQGSEA. V was shortened by 7 bases and J by 4 bases, with 14 bases between the two germline ends. This CDR3 is built from 13 residues. CDR3 in amino acids: CSAAPGGNQPQHF. The CDR3 DNA reads TGCAGCGCTGCGCCGGGGGGGAATCAGCCCCAGCATTTT. Full variable domain (outside the CDR3, taken from reference TRBV29-1 and TRBJ1-5): SAVISQKPSRDICQRGTSLTIQCQVDSQVTMMFWYRQQPGQSLTLIATANQGSEATYESGFVIDKFPISRPNLTFSTLTVSNMSPEDSSIYLCSAAPGGNQPQHFGDGTRLSIL.

This clonotype was recorded a few times. The J gene is TRBJ1-5, the V gene TRBV28; possible D gene TRBD1, 6 bases. V lost 6 bases, J lost 5 bases, and 11 bases lay in between. Germline values: CDR1 MDHEN, CDR2 SYDVKM. The CDR3 extends over 13 amino acids. The CDR3 bases are TGTGCCAGCAGCCAGGACAGATATCAGCCCCAGCATTTT. Translating gives CASSQDRYQPQHF.

J is TRBJ2-3 and V is TRBV7-9; maybe TRBD1 (6 bases). Germline CDR1 reads SEHNR; CDR2 reads FQNEAQ (reference sequence). V lost 6 bases and J lost 2, with 18 bases in between. The CDR3 consists of 16 residues. In nucleotides, the CDR3 is TGTGCCAGCAGAACCTGGACAGAGGCTCACACAGATACGCAGTATTTT. This encodes CASRTWTEAHTDTQYF.

This clonotype appeared a few times. J is TRBJ2-7 and V is TRBV2, with 10 bases aligning to TRBD2. CDR3 length: 15 residues. V lost 3 bases to trimming and J lost 4 bases; unmatched junction nucleotides: 6. CDR1 and CDR2 from the germline V gene are SNHLY and FYNNEI. The CDR3 reads CASSEVAGGHYEQYF. In DNA form, the CDR3 reads TGTGCCAGCAGTGAGGTAGCGGGGGGACATTACGAGCAGTACTTC.

The V and J genes are TRBV6-5 and TRBJ1-5; tentative D call: TRBD1 (5 bases). V was cut by 6 bases and J by 4 bases, with 10 bases left in between. The CDR3 totals 13 residues. The germline V gene encodes CDR1 MNHEY and CDR2 SVGAGI. The CDR3 DNA is TGTGCCAGCAGCCTACAGGAGAATCAGCCCCAGCATTTT. It codes for CASSLQENQPQHF.

The chain joins TRBV5-1 to TRBJ1-2; 9 positions agree with TRBD1. Germline CDR1 reads SGHRS; CDR2 reads YFSETQ. The CDR3 loop spans 16 amino acids. The junction had 11 bases not matched to a gene; V was cut back by 4 bases and J by 4 bases. The CDR3 DNA is TGCGCCAGCAGCGCCGGATGGGACAGGGATCCCTATGGCTACACCTTC. Residues: CASSAGWDRDPYGYTF.

The V and J genes are TRBV12-3 or TRBV12-4 and TRBJ1-2, with 12 bases identical to TRBD1. Trimming took 8 bases from V and 7 from J; bases not matched to a gene: 8. The CDR3 runs 14 residues. The CDR3 region is CASGPGQGASGYTF. The CDR3 nucleotides read TGTGCCAGCGGGCCGGGACAGGGGGCGTCTGGCTACACCTTC.

The V gene is TRBV4-3, the J gene TRBJ2-7; no definite D call. The CDR3 has 18 residues. The V and J ends lost 1 base and 6 bases respectively, with 25 bases between them. CDR1 is LGHNA, CDR2 YSLEER, per germline. The CDR3 loop reads CASSQGECLTVLACEQYF. CDR3 bases: TGCGCCAGCAGCCAAGGAGAGTGTTTGACCGTTTTGGCCTGCGAGCAGTACTTC.

The chain combines TRBV13 with TRBJ2-3; 7 bases are a match to TRBD2. Losses at the gene ends were 5 bases for V and 3 bases for J; bases not matched to a gene: 2. Germline V gene sequence: CDR1 PRHDT, CDR2 FYEKMQ (reference sequence). The CDR3 runs to 13 residues. This chain's CDR3 is CASSPGRTDTQYF. The CDR3 region has the DNA TGTGCCAGCAGCCCCGGGAGGACAGATACGCAGTATTTT.

The rearrangement joins TRBV27 to TRBJ2-7; weak D call: TRBD2 (6 bases). The CDR3 covers 14 residues. Germline V CDR1 and CDR2: MNHEY, SMNVEV (reference sequence). V lost 3 bases and J 5 bases, leaving 14 bases between the germline ends. CDR3 sequence (DNA): TGTGCCAGCAGTTTTGGCCAGGGAGGAGACGAGCAGTACTTC. Translation: CASSFGQGGDEQYF.

The J gene is TRBJ2-7, the V gene TRBV15; D gene unclear. This CDR3 has 13 amino acids. Trimming took 1 base from V and 5 from J, leaving 9 bases between them. Germline V gives CDR1 LNHNV, CDR2 YYDKDF (reference sequence). CDR3 sequence reads: CATSRGLAHEQYF. DNA of the CDR3: TGTGCCACCAGCAGAGGACTTGCCCACGAGCAGTACTTC.

This clonotype appeared a few times. This chain joins TRBV6-6 and TRBJ2-2; 8 bases agree with TRBD2. Germline loops: CDR1 MNHNY, CDR2 SVGAGI (reference sequence). V was clipped by 7 bases and J by 5 bases; unmatched bases: 12. The CDR3 has 16 amino acids. The CDR3 protein is CASTDRGGGNTGELFF. CDR3 coding DNA: TGTGCCAGCACCGACCGGGGGGGAGGGAATACCGGGGAGCTGTTTTTT.

The chain links TRBV2 to TRBJ1-1; no definite D call. V was cut by 2 bases and J by 5 bases, with 6 bases left in between. This CDR3 is built from 12 residues. Germline CDR1 SNHLY, CDR2 FYNNEI. CDR3 sequence (DNA): TGTGCCAGCAGTGAAACTCGAACTGAAGCTTTCTTT. Amino acid sequence: CASSETRTEAFF.

This clonotype was counted a few times. The gene calls are TRBV7-8 and TRBJ2-1; 13 positions match TRBD2. Trimming took 5 bases from V and 8 from J; bases not matched to a gene: 9. There are 16 residues in the CDR3. CDR1 is SGHVS and CDR2 is FQNEAQ in the germline V gene. Written as DNA, the CDR3 is TGTGCCAGCAGCCCGAGGACTAGCGGGAGTTTCGATGAGCAGTTCTTC. It yields the protein CASSPRTSGSFDEQFF. The variable domain in full, completed from reference TRBV7-8 and TRBJ2-1, reads GAGVSQSPRYKVAKRGQDVALRCDPISGHVSLFWYQQALGQGPEFLTYFQNEAQLDKSGLPSDRFFAERPEGSVSTLKIQRTQQEDSAVYLCASSPRTSGSFDEQFFGPGTRLTVL.

V is TRBV4-1 and J is TRBJ2-1; TRBD2 aligns across 12 bases. The CDR3 extends over 15 amino acids. V trimming: 4 bases; J trimming: 8 bases; junction bases outside the gene matches: 6. Per germline, CDR1 MGHRA and CDR2 YSYEKL. The CDR3 reads CASSLRLAGEYEQFF. CDR3 DNA: TGCGCCAGCAGCCTACGACTAGCGGGGGAATATGAGCAGTTCTTC.

There are a few counts of this clonotype. The chain uses TRBV5-1 and TRBJ1-5; 7 bases fit TRBD1. There are 15 residues in the CDR3. Looked up from germline, CDR1 is SGHRS and CDR2 is YFSETQ. V was clipped by 3 bases and J by 4 bases; unmatched bases: 7. The CDR3 loop reads CASSYQGGVNQPQHF. In nucleotides, the CDR3 is TGCGCCAGCAGCTACCAGGGGGGTGTGAATCAGCCCCAGCATTTT.

This clonotype was observed a few times. The chain couples TRBV6-5 to TRBJ2-7; 7 bases are shared with TRBD2. Germline values: CDR1 MNHEY, CDR2 SVGAGI. The CDR3 runs 16 residues. V gave up 0 bases and J gave up 4 bases; unmatched junction bases: 9. The CDR3 sequence is CASSYSRLTSPYEQYF. CDR3 bases: TGTGCCAGCAGTTACTCGAGGTTGACTAGCCCTTACGAGCAGTACTTC.

This rearrangement joins TRBV20-1 to TRBJ1-3; the D is unclear. Germline lookup yields CDR1 DFQATT and CDR2 SNEGSKA (reference sequence). The length of the CDR3 is 15 residues. V shed 7 bases and J shed 4 bases, with 20 bases lying between them. CDR3 DNA sequence: TGCAGTGGCCTGAGATCGGAGTGGCCCGGAAACACCATATATTTT. Its protein product is CSGLRSEWPGNTIYF.

The chain joins TRBV4-3 to TRBJ2-2; 7 positions match TRBD2. V was pared by 7 bases and J by 7 bases, with 9 bases of the junction left unmatched. There are 14 residues in the CDR3. Germline CDR1 LGHNA, CDR2 YSLEER. The CDR3 is CASNPAGRGGELFF. CDR3 nucleotide sequence: TGCGCCAGCAACCCAGCGGGAAGGGGCGGGGAGCTGTTTTTT.

The genes are TRBV4-1 and TRBJ2-7, with 9 positions matching TRBD1. From germline, CDR1 is MGHRA and CDR2 YSYEKL. The CDR3 is made up of 16 amino acids. Germline trimming cut 4 bases from V and 5 bases from J; bases unmatched to any gene: 12. CDR3: CASSPTQGAVPHEQYF. The CDR3 DNA is TGCGCCAGCAGCCCAACACAGGGGGCGGTCCCCCACGAGCAGTACTTC.

V gene TRBV20-1 combines with J gene TRBJ2-3; TRBD2 matches at 8 bases. V was pared by 1 base and J by 4 bases, with 7 bases of the junction left unmatched. CDR3 length equals 15 residues. Germline values: CDR1 DFQATT, CDR2 SNEGSKA (reference sequence). In DNA form, the CDR3 reads TGCAGTGCTAGAGGGGTCACGGGAGGGCCAGATACGCAGTATTTT. The encoded protein is CSARGVTGGPDTQYF.

This clonotype appeared a few times. The rearrangement links TRBV4-3 to TRBJ2-4; D assignment may be TRBD1 or TRBD2 (5 bases each). Germline values: CDR1 LGHNA, CDR2 YSLEER. Between the trimmed V and J ends, which lost 2 bases and 8 bases, there was a span of 13 bases. The CDR3 is made up of 14 amino acids. CDR3 nucleotide sequence: TGCGCCAGCAGCCAACTACTAGGGGATGACATTCAGTACTTC. This translates into CASSQLLGDDIQYF.